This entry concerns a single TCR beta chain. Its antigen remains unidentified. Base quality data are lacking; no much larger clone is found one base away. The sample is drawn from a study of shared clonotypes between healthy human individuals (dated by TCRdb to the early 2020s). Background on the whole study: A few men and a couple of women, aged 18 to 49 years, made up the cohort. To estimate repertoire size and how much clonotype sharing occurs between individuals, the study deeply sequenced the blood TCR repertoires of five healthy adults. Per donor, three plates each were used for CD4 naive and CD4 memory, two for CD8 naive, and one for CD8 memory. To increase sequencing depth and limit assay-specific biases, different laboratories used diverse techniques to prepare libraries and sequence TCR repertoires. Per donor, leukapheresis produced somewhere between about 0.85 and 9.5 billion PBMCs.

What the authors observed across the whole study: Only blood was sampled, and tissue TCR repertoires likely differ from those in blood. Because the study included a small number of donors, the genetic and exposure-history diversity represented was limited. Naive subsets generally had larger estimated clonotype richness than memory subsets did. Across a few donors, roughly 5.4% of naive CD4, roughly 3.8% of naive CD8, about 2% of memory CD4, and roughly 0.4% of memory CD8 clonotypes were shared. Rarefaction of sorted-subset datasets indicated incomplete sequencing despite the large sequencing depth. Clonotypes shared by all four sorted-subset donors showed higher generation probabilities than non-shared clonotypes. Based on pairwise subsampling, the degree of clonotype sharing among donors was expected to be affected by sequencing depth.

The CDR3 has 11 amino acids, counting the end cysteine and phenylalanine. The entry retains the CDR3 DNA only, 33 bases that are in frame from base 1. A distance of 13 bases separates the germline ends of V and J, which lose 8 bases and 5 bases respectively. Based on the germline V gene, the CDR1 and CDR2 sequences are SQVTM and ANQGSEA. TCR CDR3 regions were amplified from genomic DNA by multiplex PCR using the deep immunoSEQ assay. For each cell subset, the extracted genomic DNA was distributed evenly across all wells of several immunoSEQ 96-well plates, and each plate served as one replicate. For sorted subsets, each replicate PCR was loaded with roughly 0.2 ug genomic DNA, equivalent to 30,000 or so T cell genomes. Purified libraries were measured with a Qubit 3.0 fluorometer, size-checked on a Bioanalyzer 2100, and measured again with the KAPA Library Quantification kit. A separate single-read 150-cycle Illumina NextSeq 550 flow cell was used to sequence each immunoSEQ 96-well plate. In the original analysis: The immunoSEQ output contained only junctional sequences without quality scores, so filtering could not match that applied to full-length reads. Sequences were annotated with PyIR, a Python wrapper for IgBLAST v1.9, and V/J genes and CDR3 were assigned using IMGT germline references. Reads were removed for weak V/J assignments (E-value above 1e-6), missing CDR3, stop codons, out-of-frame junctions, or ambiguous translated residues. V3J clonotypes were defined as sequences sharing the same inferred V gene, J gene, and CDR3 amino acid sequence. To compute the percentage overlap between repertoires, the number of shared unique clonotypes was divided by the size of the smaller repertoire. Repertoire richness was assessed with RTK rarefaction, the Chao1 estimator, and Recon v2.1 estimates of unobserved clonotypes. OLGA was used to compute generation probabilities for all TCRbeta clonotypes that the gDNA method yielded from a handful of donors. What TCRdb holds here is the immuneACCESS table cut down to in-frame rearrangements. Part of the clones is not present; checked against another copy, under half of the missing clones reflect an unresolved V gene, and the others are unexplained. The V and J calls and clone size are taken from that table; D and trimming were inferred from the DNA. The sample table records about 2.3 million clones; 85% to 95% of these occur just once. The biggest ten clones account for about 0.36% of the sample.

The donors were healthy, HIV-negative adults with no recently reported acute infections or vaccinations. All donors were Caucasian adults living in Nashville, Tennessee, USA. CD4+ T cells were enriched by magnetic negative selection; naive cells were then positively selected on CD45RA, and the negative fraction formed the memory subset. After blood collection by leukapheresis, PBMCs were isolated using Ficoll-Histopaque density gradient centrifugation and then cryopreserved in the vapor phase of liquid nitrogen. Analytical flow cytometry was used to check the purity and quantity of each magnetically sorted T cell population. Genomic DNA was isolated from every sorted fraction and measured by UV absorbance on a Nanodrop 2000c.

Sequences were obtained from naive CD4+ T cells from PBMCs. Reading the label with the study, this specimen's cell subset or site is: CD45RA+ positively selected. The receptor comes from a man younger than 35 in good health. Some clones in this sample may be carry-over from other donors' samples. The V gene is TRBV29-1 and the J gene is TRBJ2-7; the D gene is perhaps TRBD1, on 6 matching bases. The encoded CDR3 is CSFLDRDEQYF. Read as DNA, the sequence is TGCAGCTTCCTGGACAGAGACGAGCAGTACTTC.